This T cell receptor beta chain stems from a study of memory CD4+ T cells and cytomegalovirus serostatus. Study-wide results and limits: The CMV-associated TCR signature appears largely within the CD4+ memory repertoire. CD4+ memory repertoires contained about 40% of the roughly 150 reported CMV TCRbeta sequences.

Unmatched junction bases numbered 3, after V lost 6 bases and J lost 5 bases. Germline lookup yields CDR1 MNHNY and CDR2 SVGAGI (reference sequence). This CDR3 region has 13 residues. Clones were read by immunoSEQ multiplex PCR, and TCRdb kept only the in-frame ones, dropping some. The sample includes about 50,000 clones, 82% of them seen just once. In regard to this clone: Its antigen is not identified.

Single viable CD3+CD4+CD8-CD45RO+ cells were sorted as the memory CD4+ T cells. The clonotype comes from an adult in good health and CMV-seronegative. This chain uses TRBV6-6 with TRBJ2-1; 8 nucleotides agree with TRBD1. Sequencing used memory CD4+ T cells from blood. The chain's CDR3 is CASSGTGNNEQFF. The DNA for the CDR3 is TGTGCCAGCAGCGGGACAGGAAACAATGAGCAGTTCTTC.